What follows are 5 T cell receptor beta chains derived from one specimen sequenced in a study of blood T cell repertoires in COVID-19. The assay was immunoSEQ multiplex PCR, and TCRdb's table has in-frame clones only and misses some. This sample has 350,000 to 400,000 clones, with about 87% found just once. The material sequenced was PBMCs or T cells enriched from blood (not recorded which). These receptors were taken from a man aged 35-49 years in a cohort exposed to, infected with or recovered from COVID-19 (not recorded which).

The CDR3: CAWSAGSGRAYEQYF. In nucleotides, the CDR3 is TGTGCCTGGAGTGCGGGTAGCGGGAGGGCTTACGAGCAGTACTTC. This chain joins TRBV30 and TRBJ2-7; TRBD2 agrees at 11 bases. The CDR3 totals 15 residues. The J segment lost 4 bases and the V segment lost 1 base, leaving 6 bases of the junction unmatched. Germline CDR1 is GTSNPN and CDR2 is SVGIG (reference sequence).

V usage is TRBV5-1 and J usage is TRBJ2-1; no reliable D call. The germline gives CDR1 SGHRS, CDR2 YFSETQ. Trimming shortened V by 4 bases and J by 10 bases, and 12 bases separated the two germline ends. There are 12 residues in the CDR3. For the CDR3, the DNA is TGCGCCAGCAGCCCCGGGTTGGAGGAGCAGTTCTTC. Translated, it gives CASSPGLEEQFF.

This chain uses TRBV27 with TRBJ2-2; possible D gene TRBD2, 5 bases. In germline, CDR1 is MNHEY, CDR2 SMNVEV (reference sequence). The CDR3 contains 13 residues. V was shortened by 4 bases and J by 4 bases, with 7 bases between the two germline ends. The chain's CDR3 is CASSSGSTGELFF. As DNA, the CDR3 is TGTGCCAGCAGTTCGGGGTCCACCGGGGAGCTGTTTTTT.

The chain joins TRBV6-5 to TRBJ2-6, with D maybe TRBD1 (6 bases). There are 15 residues in the CDR3. CDR1 is MNHEY and CDR2 is SVGAGI in the germline V gene. V was trimmed by 4 bases and J by 1 base, leaving 8 bases between them. The CDR3 region is CASSFRGSGANVLTF. The CDR3 DNA follows: TGTGCCAGCAGTTTCAGGGGTTCTGGGGCCAACGTCCTGACTTTC.

This chain uses TRBV30 with TRBJ2-1, with D maybe TRBD2 (6 bases). The CDR3 contains 15 residues. CDR1 and CDR2 (germline): GTSNPN, SVGIG (reference sequence). The V end was cut by 3 bases, the J end by 3 bases, with 15 bases between. CDR3 sequence reads: CAWSDTSRDYNEQFF. CDR3 nucleotide sequence: TGTGCCTGGAGCGACACTAGCAGAGACTACAATGAGCAGTTCTTC.